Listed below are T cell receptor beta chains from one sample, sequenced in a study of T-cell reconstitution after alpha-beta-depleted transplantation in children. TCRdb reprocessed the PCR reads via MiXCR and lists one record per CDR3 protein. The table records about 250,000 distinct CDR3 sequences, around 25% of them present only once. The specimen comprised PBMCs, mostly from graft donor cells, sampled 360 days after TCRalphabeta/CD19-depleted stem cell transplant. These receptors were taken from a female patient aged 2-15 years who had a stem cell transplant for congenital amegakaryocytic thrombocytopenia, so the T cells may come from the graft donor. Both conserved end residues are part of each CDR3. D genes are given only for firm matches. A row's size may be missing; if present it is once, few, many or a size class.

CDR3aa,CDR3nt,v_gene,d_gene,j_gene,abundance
CASRVAGGFYEQYF,TGTGCCAGCAGAGTGGCGGGGGGCTTCTACGAGCAGTACTTC,TRBV7-8,TRBD2,TRBJ2-7,-
CASSHGTPIVYYNEQFF,TGTGCCAGCAGCCATGGGACTCCTATAGTTTACTACAATGAGCAGTTCTTC,TRBV27,-,TRBJ2-1,few
CASSLSITGELFF,TGTGCCAGCAGCTTAAGTATTACCGGGGAGCTGTTTTTT,TRBV7-6,-,TRBJ2-2,few
CASSPVEGASYNEQFF,TGTGCCAGCAGCCCCGTGGAGGGAGCCTCCTACAATGAGCAGTTCTTC,TRBV5-6,-,TRBJ2-1,few
CASTSGTPNYGYTF,TGTGCCAGCACCTCCGGGACCCCTAACTATGGCTACACCTTC,TRBV28,-,TRBJ1-2,few
CASSPSRVGGETQYF,TGTGCCAGCAGCCCATCGAGGGTCGGTGGTGAGACCCAGTACTTC,TRBV11-2,-,TRBJ2-5,few
CASSDRGKRNTGELFF,TGTGCCAGCAGTGACAGGGGGAAAAGGAACACCGGGGAGCTGTTTTTT,TRBV2,TRBD1,TRBJ2-2,-
CATSDGLAGAYEQYF,TGTGCCACCAGTGATGGACTAGCGGGAGCGTACGAGCAGTACTTC,TRBV24-1,TRBD2,TRBJ2-7,few
CSVDHRTGGNYEQYF,TGCAGCGTTGATCATAGGACAGGGGGCAACTACGAGCAGTACTTC,TRBV29-1,TRBD1,TRBJ2-7,-
CSSQGGPNTEAFF,TGCAGCTCACAGGGGGGGCCGAACACTGAAGCTTTCTTT,TRBV29-1,TRBD1,TRBJ1-1,-